The 31 T cell receptor beta chains below come from one sample, sequenced in a study of blood T cell repertoires in COVID-19. TCRdb's table, derived via immunoSEQ multiplex PCR, lists solely in-frame clones and lacks some. This sample carries roughly 310,000 clones, 85% to 90% of them seen once, and the ten largest clones take about 3.9%. Sequencing input: peripheral blood. Receptors originate from a woman in her 50s with active or convalescent COVID-19.

This clone has more than one count but fewer than ten. The chain couples TRBV7-9 to TRBJ2-3; TRBD2 agrees at 8 bases. Germline CDR1 SEHNR, CDR2 FQNEAQ (reference sequence). The junction had 4 bases not matched to a gene; V was cut back by 5 bases and J by 6 bases. The CDR3 is made up of 13 amino acids. CDR3 protein: CASSVGGDDTQYF. Here the CDR3 DNA reads TGTGCCAGCAGCGTCGGGGGGGACGATACGCAGTATTTT.

The gene calls are TRBV7-9 and TRBJ1-3; 8 bases align to TRBD1. V lost 3 bases, J lost 8 bases, and 6 bases stayed unmatched. CDR3 size: 14 residues. CDR1 SEHNR and CDR2 FQNEAQ come from the germline V gene (reference sequence). The CDR3 protein is CASSFDRGRDTIYF. The CDR3 DNA sequence: TGTGCCAGCAGCTTCGACAGGGGCCGGGACACCATATATTTT.

The genes are TRBV12-3 or TRBV12-4 and TRBJ1-2; D perhaps matches TRBD1 (5 bases). The ends were cut back, 5 bases at V and 8 bases at J, with 15 bases in the middle. CDR3 length: 13 amino acids. The CDR3 DNA reads TGTGCCAGCAGTCCCCAGGGCGTTGGAGGCTACACCTTC. It yields the protein CASSPQGVGGYTF.

The chain couples TRBV3-1 (or the pseudogene TRBV3-2) to TRBJ1-5, with D hard to call. CDR3 size: 14 residues. Per the germline V gene, CDR1 is LGHDT and CDR2 is YNNKEL (reference sequence). Between the trimmed V and J ends, which lost 4 bases and 3 bases, there was a span of 10 bases. CDR3 protein: CASSLTVYNQPQHF. The CDR3 DNA reads as TGTGCCAGCAGCCTAACAGTTTACAATCAGCCCCAGCATTTT.

This chain connects TRBV29-1 to TRBJ1-2; 8 bases align to TRBD1. CDR3 length equals 12 residues. Trimming took 1 base from V and 7 from J; bases not matched to a gene: 2. The V gene's germline CDR1 is SQVTM and CDR2 ANQGSEA. The DNA for the CDR3 is TGCAGCGTTGAAGGCAGGGGGCTTGGCTACACCTTC. Its protein product is CSVEGRGLGYTF. Full variable domain (missing parts from reference TRBV29-1 and TRBJ1-2): SAVISQKPSRDICQRGTSLTIQCQVDSQVTMMFWYRQQPGQSLTLIATANQGSEATYESGFVIDKFPISRPNLTFSTLTVSNMSPEDSSIYLCSVEGRGLGYTFGSGTRLTVV.

V gene TRBV6-5 combines with J gene TRBJ1-5; TRBD1 aligns across 9 bases. The CDR3 extends over 16 amino acids. V dropped 1 base and J dropped 6; count of bases not matched to a gene: 7. Germline loops: CDR1 MNHEY, CDR2 SVGAGI. The DNA of the CDR3 is TGTGCCAGCAGTTACTGGGGACAGGGATTGGCTCAGCCCCAGCATTTT. Translating gives CASSYWGQGLAQPQHF.

V gene TRBV4-3 combines with J gene TRBJ2-1; D perhaps matches TRBD2 (6 bases). This CDR3 region has 15 residues. V dropped 1 base and J dropped 4 bases, with 11 bases sitting between them. Germline loops: CDR1 LGHNA, CDR2 YSLEER. The CDR3 nucleotides are TGCGCCAGCAGCCAAGGAGGGAGCGGGTACAATGAGCAGTTCTTC. The encoded protein is CASSQGGSGYNEQFF.

The chain carries TRBV29-1 and TRBJ1-1; D possibly corresponds to TRBD1 (6 bases). Trimming left V 5 bases short and J 4 bases short, with 11 bases between. The V gene's germline CDR1 is SQVTM and CDR2 ANQGSEA. CDR3 length: 12 amino acids. CDR3: CSVRQGGTEAFF. Written as DNA, the CDR3 is TGCAGCGTTAGGCAAGGGGGCACTGAAGCTTTCTTT.

V is TRBV7-3 and J is TRBJ2-1; possibly TRBD2 for D (5 bases). The CDR3 extends over 14 amino acids. V lost 5 bases and J 7 bases, leaving 15 bases between the germline ends. Germline assignment: CDR1 SGHTA and CDR2 FQGTGA. This CDR3 reads CASSPQAGSNEQFF. DNA for the CDR3: TGTGCCAGCAGCCCCCAGGCTGGGAGTAATGAGCAGTTCTTC. Together with reference TRBV7-3 and TRBJ2-1, the CDR3 gives the full variable domain: GAGVSQTPSNKVTEKGKYVELRCDPISGHTALYWYRQSLGQGPEFLIYFQGTGAADDSGLPNDRFFAVRPEGSVSTLKIQRTERGDSAVYLCASSPQAGSNEQFFGPGTRLTVL.

As DNA, the CDR3 is TGTGCCACCAGCAAGAACACAGGGGGCGGGCAGTTCTTC. This translates into CATSKNTGGGQFF. The rearrangement links TRBV24-1 to TRBJ2-1; TRBD1 matches at 9 bases. The CDR3 has 13 residues. The germline CDR1 and CDR2 sequences are KGHDR and SFDVKD. V was pared by 7 bases and J by 12 bases, with 9 bases of the junction left unmatched.

Turning to this clone: This specimen includes other DNA sequences encoding the same CDR3. J is TRBJ1-2 and V is TRBV10-3; D gene unclear. Trimming left V 0 bases short and J 0 bases short, with 11 bases between. The CDR3 length is 16 residues. Germline CDR1 and CDR2: ENHRY and SYGVKD. CDR3 sequence (DNA): TGTGCCATCAGTGAGTCAGGAGGGCCCGCTAACTATGGCTACACCTTC. Protein product: CAISESGGPANYGYTF.

The V and J genes are TRBV28 and TRBJ1-3; TRBD1 matches at 8 bases. The CDR3 spans 15 residues. CDR1 is MDHEN and CDR2 is SYDVKM in the germline V gene. The V and J ends lost 6 bases and 3 bases, in that order; junction bases with no gene match: 7. The chain's CDR3 is CASSPRTGYGNTIYF. CDR3 nucleotide sequence: TGTGCCAGCAGCCCGAGGACAGGGTATGGAAACACCATATATTTT.

The chain combines TRBV30 with TRBJ1-4; D is possibly TRBD1 (5 bases). V was pared by 2 bases and J by 6 bases, with 10 bases between. The CDR3 runs to 13 residues. In germline, CDR1 is GTSNPN, CDR2 SVGIG (reference sequence). CDR3 sequence: CAWSPGGDEKLFF. The CDR3 bases are TGTGCCTGGAGTCCGGGGGGGGATGAAAAACTGTTTTTT.

The CDR3 DNA is TGTGCCAGCAGCTCAGGACAGGTTGGCTTTGGAATTGGTCAGCCCCAGCATTTT. The encoded protein is CASSSGQVGFGIGQPQHF. The chain joins TRBV7-2 to TRBJ1-5; 7 positions match TRBD1. This CDR3 has 18 residues. The germline gives CDR1 SGHTA, CDR2 FQGNSA. V trimming: 4 bases; J trimming: 6 bases; junction bases outside the gene matches: 18. Looking up the rest from reference TRBV7-2 and TRBJ1-5 gives the full variable domain: GAGVSQSPSNKVTEKGKDVELRCDPISGHTALYWYRQSLGQGLEFLIYFQGNSAPDKSGLPSDRFSAERTGGSVSTLTIQRTQQEDSAVYLCASSSGQVGFGIGQPQHFGDGTRLSIL.

This rearrangement joins TRBV9 to TRBJ2-1; 10 nucleotides agree with TRBD2. Germline V CDR1 and CDR2: SGDLS, YYNGEE. This CDR3 spans 17 amino acids. V shed 0 bases, J shed 8 bases, and the junction held 11 bases outside the gene matches. CDR3 sequence (DNA): TGTGCCAGCAGCGTAGGTCTCGCGGGACTAGCGAGGGATGAGCAGTTCTTC. As protein: CASSVGLAGLARDEQFF. Filled out from reference TRBV9 and TRBJ2-1, the complete variable domain reads DSGVTQTPKHLITATGQRVTLRCSPRSGDLSVYWYQQSLDQGLQFLIQYYNGEERAKGNILERFSAQQFPDLHSELNLSSLELGDSALYFCASSVGLAGLARDEQFFGPGTRLTVL.

The gene calls are TRBV1 and TRBJ2-1; the tabulated D call, TRBD2, remains unverified against the DNA. TRBV1 is shown as a pseudogene. There are 14 residues in the CDR3. For the CDR3, the DNA is TGCACCCGTGAGGCGGGGGCTTCCTACAATGAGCAGTTCTTC. Its protein product is CTREAGASYNEQFF.

This clone has just one count. The chain couples TRBV9 to TRBJ1-6; 9 bases are a match to TRBD1. V shed 0 bases and J 14 bases; nucleotides not matched to a gene: 12. There are 16 residues in the CDR3. Germline values: CDR1 SGDLS, CDR2 YYNGEE. CDR3 bases: TGTGCCAGCAGCGTAGAGCCTTCCGGGACAGGGTCGGCCCTCCACTTT. Residues: CASSVEPSGTGSALHF. Full variable domain (rest looked up from reference TRBV9 and TRBJ1-6): DSGVTQTPKHLITATGQRVTLRCSPRSGDLSVYWYQQSLDQGLQFLIQYYNGEERAKGNILERFSAQQFPDLHSELNLSSLELGDSALYFCASSVEPSGTGSALHFGNGTRLTVT.

This clone has only a few counts. This rearrangement joins TRBV9 to TRBJ2-2; the match to TRBD1 covers 11 bases. Germline CDR1 and CDR2: SGDLS and YYNGEE. The CDR3 sequence is 15 residues long. Trimming cost V 3 bases and J 8 bases; bases outside gene matches: 6. The CDR3 DNA is TGTGCCAGCAGCGATGGACAGGGGGCAGGTGGGGAGCTGTTTTTT. Amino acids: CASSDGQGAGGELFF.

The rearrangement uses TRBV10-3 and TRBJ1-1; 8 bases agree with TRBD1. CDR3 length: 14 residues. The junction had 5 bases not matched to a gene; V was cut back by 7 bases and J by 1 base. Germline values: CDR1 ENHRY, CDR2 SYGVKD. CDR3 region: CAITPGTGNTEAFF. The DNA for the CDR3 is TGTGCCATCACGCCCGGGACAGGGAACACTGAAGCTTTCTTT.

A few counts support this clone. The V gene is TRBV7-9, the J gene TRBJ1-1; D gene unclear. The CDR3 consists of 15 residues. The V end was cut by 7 bases, the J end by 1 base, with 16 bases between. Germline loops: CDR1 SEHNR, CDR2 FQNEAQ (reference sequence). Here the CDR3 DNA reads TGTGCCAGCACCCTAGGCGGAGTCCCGAACACTGAAGCTTTCTTT. Amino acid sequence: CASTLGGVPNTEAFF.

The chain uses TRBV5-6 and TRBJ2-2; 11 bases match TRBD1. V was pared by 3 bases and J by 3 bases, with 4 bases of the junction left unmatched. Per the germline V gene, CDR1 is SGHDT and CDR2 is YYEEEE. The CDR3 extends over 16 amino acids. CDR3 nucleotides: TGTGCCAGCAGCTCGCAGGGACAGGGGGACACCGGGGAGCTGTTTTTT. Translated, it gives CASSSQGQGDTGELFF.

The chain joins TRBV30 to TRBJ2-2; 9 bases match TRBD1. CDR3 length: 13 residues. From germline, CDR1 is GTSNPN and CDR2 SVGIG (reference sequence). V trimming: 1 base; J trimming: 6 bases; junction bases outside the gene matches: 0. CDR3 sequence: CAWSDRGPGELFF. Here the CDR3 DNA reads TGTGCCTGGAGTGACAGGGGGCCCGGGGAGCTGTTTTTT. Together with reference TRBV30 and TRBJ2-2, the CDR3 gives the full variable domain: SQTIHQWPATLVQPVGSPLSLECTVEGTSNPNLYWYRQAAGRGLQLLFYSVGIGQISSEVPQNLSASRPQDRQFILSSKKLLLSDSGFYLCAWSDRGPGELFFGEGSRLTVL.

The chain carries TRBV24-1 and TRBJ2-2; D gene uncertain. The CDR3 is made up of 14 amino acids. Germline V gene sequence: CDR1 KGHDR, CDR2 SFDVKD. V was cut by 1 base and J by 5 bases, with 7 bases left in between. DNA of the CDR3: TGTGCCACCAGTGATTTATCCGGGACCGGGGAGCTGTTTTTT. This gives the protein CATSDLSGTGELFF.

V usage is TRBV5-5 and J usage is TRBJ1-2; 8 bases match TRBD1. CDR3 size: 19 residues. CDR1 and CDR2 from the germline V gene are SGHKS and YYEKEE (reference sequence). After removal of 4 bases from V and 0 bases from J, the junction contained 17 bases not matched to a gene. The CDR3 loop reads CASSLGQGARTSPNYGYTF. The CDR3 DNA sequence: TGTGCCAGCAGCCTAGGGCAGGGGGCAAGAACGAGCCCTAACTATGGCTACACCTTC.

The chain employs TRBV4-3 and TRBJ1-2, with D tentatively TRBD1 (5 bases). V shed 3 bases and J shed 4 bases, with 9 bases lying between them. Per the germline V gene, CDR1 is LGHNA and CDR2 is YSLEER. CDR3 size: 13 residues. CDR3 region: CASSHPTAYGYTF. CDR3 nucleotide sequence: TGCGCCAGCAGCCACCCGACAGCCTATGGCTACACCTTC.

The chain couples TRBV7-2 to TRBJ2-1, with 11 bases identical to TRBD2. The CDR3 runs 16 residues. Germline V CDR1 and CDR2: SGHTA, FQGNSA. V shed 5 bases and J 5 bases; nucleotides not matched to a gene: 8. The CDR3 spells CASSALGLADNNEQFF. The CDR3 DNA sequence: TGTGCCAGCAGCGCCCTGGGACTAGCGGATAACAATGAGCAGTTCTTC.

The V call is TRBV7-2, the J call TRBJ2-7; 16 nucleotides align to TRBD2. CDR1 and CDR2 from the germline V gene are SGHTA and FQGNSA. The CDR3 sequence is 15 residues long. The J segment lost 7 bases and the V segment lost 6 bases, leaving 6 bases of the junction unmatched. CDR3 region: CASSPGTSGRGEQYF. The CDR3 nucleotides are TGTGCCAGCAGTCCCGGGACTAGCGGGAGGGGGGAGCAGTACTTC.

The V call is TRBV3-1 (or the pseudogene TRBV3-2), the J call TRBJ1-2; the D gene is possibly TRBD1 (5 bases). Trimming pared 7 bases from V and 5 bases from J, leaving 17 bases between. CDR1 LGHDT and CDR2 YNNKEL come from the germline V gene (reference sequence). This CDR3 region has 14 residues. CDR3 sequence (DNA): TGTGCCAGCAAACAAAGGGGAGGGCGGTATGGCTACACCTTC. Translation gives CASKQRGGRYGYTF.

There are a few counts of this clone. The chain recombines TRBV19 with TRBJ1-6; D is possibly TRBD1 (6 bases). This CDR3 contains 14 residues. The germline CDR1 and CDR2 sequences are LNHDA and SQIVND (reference sequence). V was pared by 4 bases and J by 11 bases, with 15 bases between. This chain's CDR3 is CASSNREGSTPLHF. The CDR3 bases are TGTGCCAGTAGTAACAGGGAGGGGAGTACACCCCTCCACTTT. The full variable domain, in which reference TRBV19 and TRBJ1-6 provide the parts outside the CDR3, is DGGITQSPKYLFRKEGQNVTLSCEQNLNHDAMYWYRQDPGQGLRLIYYSQIVNDFQKGDIAEGYSVSREKKESFPLTVTSAQKNPTAFYLCASSNREGSTPLHFGNGTRLTVT.

The chain has TRBV28 and TRBJ1-1; D unclear. The V and J ends lost 7 bases and 5 bases respectively, with 14 bases between them. Germline loops: CDR1 MDHEN, CDR2 SYDVKM. The length of the CDR3 is 13 residues. The CDR3 DNA reads TGTGCCAGCAATCCAACCCCGGGAACTGAAGCTTTCTTT. Amino acid sequence: CASNPTPGTEAFF.

V and J are TRBV19 and TRBJ2-4; TRBD1 is a possible D gene (6 bases). Germline lookup yields CDR1 LNHDA and CDR2 SQIVND (reference sequence). CDR3 size: 13 residues. V lost 6 bases to trimming and J lost 7 bases, with 13 bases between them. The DNA for the CDR3 is TGTGCCAGTAGGAACACAGGGTCCAACATTCAGTACTTC. Amino acid sequence: CASRNTGSNIQYF.